The text below deals with one TCR beta chain. Its matching antigen is unknown. CDR3 length equals 15 residues. Germline CDR1 and CDR2: MNHEY and SVGAGI. Trimming cost V 5 bases and J 0 bases; bases outside gene matches: 4. Scientists isolated CD4+ T cells after a roughly nine-day culture period ended. These data are taken from a study of vaccination effects on CD4 cells after COVID-19. Study conclusions and caveats: The study found marked clonal contraction of infection- and vaccine-induced clones late after vaccination.

The protocol was immunoSEQ multiplex PCR, while the TCRdb copy is restricted to in-frame clones and leaves out a portion. Seen here are more than 45,000 clones, about 75% observed once, and the top ten hold about 10%. This chain uses TRBV6-5 with TRBJ2-4, with TRBD1 matching over 7 bases. Specimen: CD4+ T cells from PBMCs cultured without peptide, collected before COVID-19 vaccination. The clonotype originates from a human donor who had a prior SARS-CoV-2 infection. CDR3 nucleotides: TGTGCCAGCAGTACCGGGACAGTAGCCAAAAACATTCAGTACTTC. Protein: CASSTGTVAKNIQYF.